The next 5 T cell receptor beta chains were all read from a single sample in a study of OX40 agonist ivuxolimab in advanced cancers. Assay used: immunoSEQ multiplex PCR; TCRdb lists only in-frame clones, some missing. Seen here are 50,000 to 70,000 clones, more than 85% observed once, and the top ten hold about 0.44%. This sample comprised CD4+ or CD8+ T cells sorted from blood, obtained in a trial of the OX40 agonist ivuxolimab. The receptors derive from an adult with an advanced solid tumor such as melanoma, head and neck, liver or kidney cancer.

This clone was seen just once. The chain couples TRBV7-6 to TRBJ2-1; D is uncertain. Germline loops: CDR1 SGHVS, CDR2 FNYEAQ. Trimming shortened V by 5 bases and J by 5 bases, and 10 bases separated the two germline ends. The CDR3 spans 13 residues. This chain's CDR3 is CASSKTINNEQFF. For the CDR3, the DNA is TGTGCCAGCAGCAAGACAATAAACAATGAGCAGTTCTTC. The full variable domain, its missing parts supplied by reference TRBV7-6 and TRBJ2-1, is GAGVSQSPRYKVTKRGQDVALRCDPISGHVSLYWYRQALGQGPEFLTYFNYEAQQDKSGLPNDRFSAERPEGSISTLTIQRTEQRDSAMYRCASSKTINNEQFFGPGTRLTVL.

This clone showed up just a few times. The rearrangement joins TRBV5-1 to TRBJ1-2; 7 nucleotides align to TRBD1. Per germline, CDR1 SGHRS and CDR2 YFSETQ. CDR3 length: 15 amino acids. V gave up 3 bases and J gave up 3 bases; unmatched junction bases: 8. The CDR3 sequence: CASSSGQAGDYGYTF. The CDR3, as DNA: TGCGCCAGCAGCTCAGGACAGGCGGGGGACTATGGCTACACCTTC.

The chain uses TRBV6-1 and TRBJ2-7; possibly TRBD1 for D (6 bases). The CDR3 spans 12 residues. V lost 6 bases to trimming and J lost 3 bases, with 9 bases between them. CDR1 is MNHNS, CDR2 SASEGT, per germline. CDR3 sequence: CASRDSRYEQYF. CDR3 nucleotide sequence: TGTGCCAGCAGGGACAGCCGCTACGAGCAGTACTTC.

CDR3 in amino acids: CAISVGGNTGELFF. DNA for the CDR3: TGTGCCATCAGTGTAGGCGGCAACACCGGGGAGCTGTTTTTT. The chain links TRBV10-3 to TRBJ2-2; D gene unclear. This CDR3 is 14 amino acids long. V was cut by 4 bases and J by 2 bases, with 8 bases left in between. Germline CDR1 and CDR2: ENHRY and SYGVKD.

This chain connects TRBV7-8 to TRBJ1-4; TRBD1 is a possible D gene (6 bases). The CDR3 extends over 16 amino acids. Looked up from germline, CDR1 is SGHVS and CDR2 is FQNEAQ. V lost 6 bases to trimming and J lost 1 base, with 15 bases between them. Written as DNA, the CDR3 is TGTGCCAGCAGTTCTACAGGGCCGGTAACTAATGAAAAACTGTTTTTT. This sequence encodes CASSSTGPVTNEKLFF.